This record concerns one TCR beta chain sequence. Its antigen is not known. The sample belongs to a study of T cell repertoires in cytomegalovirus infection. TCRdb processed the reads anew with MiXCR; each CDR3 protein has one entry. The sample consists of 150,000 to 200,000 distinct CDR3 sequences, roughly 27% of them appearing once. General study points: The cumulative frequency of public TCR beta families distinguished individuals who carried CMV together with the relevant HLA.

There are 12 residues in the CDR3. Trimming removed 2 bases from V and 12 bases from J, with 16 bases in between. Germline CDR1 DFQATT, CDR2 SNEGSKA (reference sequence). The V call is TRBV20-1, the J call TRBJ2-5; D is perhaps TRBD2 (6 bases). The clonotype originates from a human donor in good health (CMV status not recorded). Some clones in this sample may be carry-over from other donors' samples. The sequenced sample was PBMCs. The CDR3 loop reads CSARFVGPSEYF. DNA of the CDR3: TGCAGTGCTAGATTTGTCGGTCCTAGCGAGTACTTC.